This T cell receptor beta chain came from a study of CD8 T cells in Susac syndrome. Study-level results: The study conceded that its TCR sequencing and HLA analysis involved relatively few individuals.

J gave up 4 bases and V 8 bases, and 8 bases lay outside the gene matches. CDR1 SQVTM and CDR2 ANQGSEA come from the germline V gene. CDR3 length: 14 amino acids. TEMRA cells were FACS-enriched, while CD8+ and CD4+ T cells were negatively isolated. After extraction with the RNeasy kit, about 0.45 to 1 ug of the RNA was reverse transcribed using random hexamers. TCRdb called the immunoSEQ multiplex PCR reads again in MiXCR, with one record for every CDR3 protein. The sample contains approximately 120,000 distinct CDR3 sequences, approximately 90% of which appear only once. Remarks on this clonotype: The antigen is undetermined.

The chain combines TRBV29-1 with TRBJ2-1; 10 nucleotides match TRBD2. This TCR was recovered from a human donor in good health. The sample comprised CD8+ T cells from PBMCs. The CDR3 region is CSIGATSGYNEQFF. Written as DNA, the CDR3 is TGCAGCATCGGGGCGACTAGCGGGTACAATGAGCAGTTCTTC.